This is a list of T cell receptor beta chains from one sample in a study of T-cell reconstitution after alpha-beta-depleted transplantation in children. TCRdb ran MiXCR on the PCR reads and lists one entry per CDR3 protein. The sample records approximately 400,000 distinct CDR3 sequences, about 11% being singletons. This specimen was PBMCs from the stem cell graft donor, taken from the stem cell graft. Source of these receptors: a human donor who donated a stem cell graft to a child with acute myeloid leukemia. Each CDR3 is given with its conserved first and last residue. The order of the fields is V gene, J gene, CDR3 protein.

TRBV14	TRBJ2-1	CASGTGTLEQFF
TRBV29-1	TRBJ2-3	CSVKNPKDRGTDTQYF
TRBV5-5	TRBJ1-1	CASSYRQGPQNTEAFF
TRBV20-1	TRBJ1-1	CSALTGVDTEAFF
TRBV20-1	TRBJ1-2	CSARDMRQGDYGYTF
TRBV6-2/TRBV6-3	TRBJ2-2	CASSYARVTGELFF
TRBV6-1	TRBJ2-7	CASSEYGNEQYF
TRBV5-1	TRBJ2-1	CASSLRASSSYNEQFF
TRBV20-1	TRBJ1-2	CSARDSGQGLINYGYTF
TRBV5-1	TRBJ1-1	CASSATGGRRAEAFF
TRBV10-3	TRBJ2-1	CAISEREGGNEQFF
TRBV27	TRBJ2-2	CASSPRLAGGVGELFF
TRBV2	TRBJ1-1	CASNQGGAEAFF
TRBV20-1	TRBJ2-3	CSAPVGASTDTQYF
TRBV19	TRBJ1-3	CASPPDSGNTIYF
TRBV20-1	TRBJ2-1	CSASVLSNNEQFF
TRBV5-1	TRBJ2-3	CASSSGLQVTDTQYF
TRBV10-1	TRBJ2-1	CASSESIGNEQFF
TRBV25-1	TRBJ1-1	CASSENGITEAFF
TRBV27	TRBJ2-6	CASSSGASVANVLTF
TRBV7-2	TRBJ1-2	CASSLDPLYGWTF
TRBV7-9	TRBJ1-6	CASSLEGLNSPLHF
TRBV6-5	TRBJ2-3	CASSYKGLVSTDTQYF
TRBV12-3/TRBV12-4	TRBJ1-1	CASSSRTRISEAFF
TRBV29-1	TRBJ2-5	CSVELQVFQETQYF
TRBV6-1	TRBJ1-5	CASSEAVRGDNQPQHF